The sequence of this T cell receptor beta chain was determined in a study of T cells after yellow fever vaccination. Study-level background: SMART-Seq v4 Ultra Low Input handled preparation of low-cell-number fractions.

General study points: Among all clonotypes, a small share was observed in both CD4 and CD8 compartments.

Universal primer sites and UMIs were introduced during 5'RACE template-switching synthesis of TCR cDNA. TCRdb analysed the 5' RACE reads with MiXCR anew, one entry per CDR3 protein. The table has 300,000 to 400,000 distinct CDR3 sequences, 8.7% seen once; the top ten hold approximately 18%. This clonotype showed up just a few times. Its antigen is unidentified. The material was PBMCs, obtained on the day of the first yellow fever vaccination. This sequence originates from a man aged 18 to 30 who received the YFV17D yellow fever vaccine.

The CDR3 nucleotides read TGTGCCAGCAGCTTCCCGTCGGGGGCAGCCACTGAAGCTTTCTTT. It specifies CASSFPSGAATEAFF. The chain uses TRBV5-5 and TRBJ1-1; D might be TRBD1 (6 bases). Deletions cut 2 bases from V and 4 bases from J, with 15 bases between. The length of the CDR3 is 15 residues. From germline, CDR1 is SGHKS and CDR2 YYEKEE (reference sequence). The variable domain in full, completed from reference TRBV5-5 and TRBJ1-1, reads DAGVTQSPTHLIKTRGQQVTLRCSPISGHKSVSWYQQVLGQGPQFIFQYYEKEERGRGNFPDRFSARQFPNYSSELNVNALLLGDSALYLCASSFPSGAATEAFFGQGTRLTVV.